The following is a TCR beta chain sequence with its context. Measured with immunoSEQ multiplex PCR; TCRdb has only the in-frame clones, and not every one. The repertoire holds approximately 82,000 clones, with 94% as singletons. Germline assignment: CDR1 LNHNV and CDR2 YYDKDF (reference sequence). Trimming at V came to 1 base and at J to 7 bases, leaving 6 bases not matched to a gene. CDR3 length: 17 residues. The source of the sample is a study of technical replicates of blood from several donors. The source is a human donor in good health. The chain uses TRBV15 and TRBJ2-1; 14 bases map to TRBD2. The sequenced sample consisted of T cells isolated from PBMCs. The CDR3 is CATSRGRGLAGVNEQFF. In DNA, the CDR3 is TGTGCCACCAGCAGAGGTCGGGGACTAGCGGGAGTTAATGAGCAGTTCTTC.